This TCR beta chain was observed in a study of CD8 T cells in Susac syndrome. The study, taken as a whole, reports: The study recognized that its TCR sequencing and HLA analysis covered a relatively small number of individuals.

Germline-derived CDR1 and CDR2 are DFQATT and SNEGSKA (reference sequence). The V gene end was trimmed by 4 bases and the J gene end by 6 bases; junction bases not matched to a gene: 8. This CDR3 spans 15 amino acids. As for this clonotype: What it binds is not known.

The T cells that were sequenced for TCR beta were CD8+ and CD4+ cells from blood. The CD8+ and CD4+ T cells were isolated magnetically using a negative isolation approach, whereas the TEMRA cells were enriched by FACS. Random hexamers were used to reverse transcribe the RNA input (about 0.5 to 1 ug). The immunoSEQ assay covered 54 Vbeta and 13 Jbeta segments for CDR3. TCRdb analysed the immunoSEQ multiplex PCR reads with MiXCR anew, one entry per CDR3 protein. The sample records approximately 71,000 distinct CDR3 sequences, nearly 96% being singletons. The specimen sequenced was CD4+ T cells from PBMCs. The chain recombines TRBV20-1 with TRBJ2-7; 14 bases map to TRBD2. The source is a human donor with multiple sclerosis. CDR3 bases: TGCAGTGCTACGACCGGGACTAGCGGGGGCCCCGAGCAGTACTTC. Protein sequence: CSATTGTSGGPEQYF.